A selection of T cell receptor beta chains follows, all from one sample in a study of blood T cell repertoires in COVID-19. Libraries were prepared by immunoSEQ multiplex PCR; TCRdb keeps only in-frame clonotypes and omits some of them. The sample consists of 150,000 to 200,000 clones, 90% of them appearing once. Sequenced sample: peripheral blood. These receptors originate from a man in his 60s with active or convalescent COVID-19. Both conserved end residues are part of each CDR3. D genes are given only for firm matches. Only part of the rows carry a size: once, few, many, or a class if the clone is expanded.

CDR3 length: 15
J gene: TRBJ2-1
clone size: -
D gene: TRBD1
V gene: TRBV6-5
CDR3 protein: CASSYDRDPYNEQFF
CDR3 DNA: TGTGCCAGCAGTTACGACAGGGACCCCTACAATGAGCAGTTCTTC

CDR3 length: 15
J gene: TRBJ1-2
clone size: -
D gene: -
V gene: TRBV6-5
CDR3 protein: CASSYSRDTQFGYTF
CDR3 DNA: TGTGCCAGCAGTTACTCGAGGGACACTCAGTTCGGCTACACCTTC

CDR3 length: 14
J gene: TRBJ1-6
clone size: -
D gene: -
V gene: TRBV28
CDR3 protein: CAGKPTGVGSPLHF
CDR3 DNA: TGTGCCGGAAAACCAACAGGAGTTGGTTCACCCCTCCACTTT

CDR3 length: 16
J gene: TRBJ2-3
clone size: -
D gene: TRBD1
V gene: TRBV24-1
CDR3 protein: CATSDTRTGGTDTQYF
CDR3 DNA: TGTGCCACCAGTGACACCCGGACAGGGGGCACAGATACGCAGTATTTT

CDR3 length: 17
J gene: TRBJ2-3
clone size: -
D gene: -
V gene: TRBV5-4
CDR3 protein: CASSLNSRRLPTDTQYF
CDR3 DNA: TGTGCCAGCAGCTTGAATTCGAGAAGATTACCCACAGATACGCAGTATTTT

CDR3 length: 15
J gene: TRBJ2-7
clone size: -
D gene: TRBD1
V gene: TRBV10-3
CDR3 protein: CAISGGTGGSYEQYF
CDR3 DNA: TGTGCCATCAGTGGTGGGACAGGGGGCTCCTACGAGCAGTACTTC

CDR3 length: 13
J gene: TRBJ2-1
clone size: once
D gene: -
V gene: TRBV5-1
CDR3 protein: CASNGGSGGEQFF
CDR3 DNA: TGCGCCAGCAACGGGGGTAGCGGTGGTGAGCAGTTCTTC

CDR3 length: 12
J gene: TRBJ2-7
clone size: -
D gene: -
V gene: TRBV27
CDR3 protein: CATRTGSYEQYF
CDR3 DNA: TGTGCCACAAGGACTGGGAGTTACGAGCAGTACTTC

CDR3 length: 14
J gene: TRBJ2-6
clone size: -
D gene: -
V gene: TRBV15
CDR3 protein: CATRDRLGANVLTF
CDR3 DNA: TGTGCCACCAGAGACAGGTTGGGGGCCAACGTCCTGACTTTC

CDR3 length: 13
J gene: TRBJ1-2
clone size: once
D gene: -
V gene: TRBV7-9
CDR3 protein: CASSLASPDGYTF
CDR3 DNA: TGTGCCAGCAGCTTAGCCTCGCCGGATGGCTACACCTTC

CDR3 length: 17
J gene: TRBJ2-7
clone size: -
D gene: -
V gene: TRBV4-2
CDR3 protein: CASSQGAPGRSSYEQYF
CDR3 DNA: TGTGCCAGCAGCCAAGGCGCACCGGGAAGGAGCTCCTACGAGCAGTACTTC

CDR3 length: 14
J gene: TRBJ1-5
clone size: -
D gene: -
V gene: TRBV19
CDR3 protein: CASSFDSGNQPQHF
CDR3 DNA: TGTGCCAGTAGTTTTGACAGTGGCAATCAGCCCCAGCATTTT

CDR3 length: 13
J gene: TRBJ1-2
clone size: -
D gene: TRBD1
V gene: TRBV5-4
CDR3 protein: CASSLGQGAGYTF
CDR3 DNA: TGTGCCAGCAGCTTAGGACAGGGCGCTGGCTACACCTTC

CDR3 length: 12
J gene: TRBJ1-1
clone size: once
D gene: -
V gene: TRBV6-5
CDR3 protein: CASSSVGTEAFF
CDR3 DNA: TGTGCCAGCAGTTCGGTTGGCACTGAAGCTTTCTTT

CDR3 length: 14
J gene: TRBJ2-3
clone size: -
D gene: TRBD1
V gene: TRBV10-3
CDR3 protein: CAIRGDRDTDTQYF
CDR3 DNA: TGTGCCATCAGGGGGGACAGGGACACAGATACGCAGTATTTT

CDR3 length: 15
J gene: TRBJ2-7
clone size: once
D gene: -
V gene: TRBV7-2
CDR3 protein: CASSLEAQGFHEQYF
CDR3 DNA: TGTGCCAGCAGCTTAGAAGCACAGGGCTTTCACGAGCAGTACTTC

CDR3 length: 13
J gene: TRBJ1-1
clone size: -
D gene: -
V gene: TRBV14
CDR3 protein: CASSQGTVTEAFF
CDR3 DNA: TGTGCCAGCAGCCAAGGGACAGTCACTGAAGCTTTCTTT

CDR3 length: 16
J gene: TRBJ2-2
clone size: -
D gene: -
V gene: TRBV3-1/TRBV3-2
CDR3 protein: CASSQVRGSNTGELFF
CDR3 DNA: TGTGCCAGCAGCCAAGTGCGAGGATCGAACACCGGGGAGCTGTTTTTT

CDR3 length: 19
J gene: TRBJ2-1
clone size: -
D gene: -
V gene: TRBV6-1
CDR3 protein: CASSGQSYGWEVGDNEQFF
CDR3 DNA: TGTGCCAGCAGTGGTCAATCTTATGGGTGGGAGGTGGGGGACAATGAGCAGTTCTTC

CDR3 length: 14
J gene: TRBJ2-1
clone size: -
D gene: TRBD2
V gene: TRBV19
CDR3 protein: CASSTSGGYNEQFF
CDR3 DNA: TGTGCCAGTAGTACTAGCGGAGGTTACAATGAGCAGTTCTTC

CDR3 length: 15
J gene: TRBJ1-6
clone size: few
D gene: TRBD1
V gene: TRBV6-4
CDR3 protein: CASSVSGGHNSPLHF
CDR3 DNA: TGTGCCAGCAGTGTATCAGGGGGCCATAATTCACCCCTCCACTTT

CDR3 length: 13
J gene: TRBJ1-1
clone size: -
D gene: -
V gene: TRBV29-1
CDR3 protein: CSVQQTMNTEAFF
CDR3 DNA: TGCAGCGTTCAACAGACTATGAACACTGAAGCTTTCTTT

CDR3 length: 15
J gene: TRBJ1-4
clone size: once
D gene: TRBD1
V gene: TRBV14
CDR3 protein: CASSQQPGQNEKLFF
CDR3 DNA: TGTGCCAGCAGCCAGCAACCGGGACAGAATGAAAAACTGTTTTTT

CDR3 length: 14
J gene: TRBJ2-2
clone size: -
D gene: -
V gene: TRBV7-2
CDR3 protein: CASREGPGAGELFF
CDR3 DNA: TGTGCCAGCAGGGAGGGGCCTGGCGCCGGGGAGCTGTTTTTT